The 22 T cell receptor beta chains below were found in one sample sequenced in a study of blood T cells in healthy people across ages. A second PCR, run for about 7 to 11 cycles, used a sample-barcoded 5' primer plus a J-beta primer mix. TCRdb passed the 5' RACE reads through MiXCR, listing each CDR3 protein once. The repertoire holds over 450,000 distinct CDR3 sequences, with 24% as singletons. The sample was also reused in another study, on T cells of mothers and their children.

Material for sequencing was blood. The receptors were gathered from a boy younger than 18 in good health.

The table lists this clonotype with a few counts. The chain recombines TRBV12-3 or TRBV12-4 with TRBJ2-3; weak D call: TRBD1 (5 bases). The CDR3 totals 14 residues. V was clipped by 3 bases and J by 4 bases, with 11 bases between them. CDR3 bases: TGTGCCAGCAGTTTTGGCAGGGCCGCAGATACGCAGTATTTT. Protein: CASSFGRAADTQYF.

This clonotype appeared once. J is TRBJ1-1 and V is TRBV7-9; no clear D. From germline, CDR1 is SEHNR and CDR2 FQNEAQ (reference sequence). The CDR3 runs to 16 residues. V lost 4 bases and J 7 bases, leaving 22 bases between the germline ends. CDR3 nucleotide sequence: TGTGCCAGCAGCTGGAAACCGGGCCCTGGTACGAGTGAAGCTTTCTTT. Translation gives CASSWKPGPGTSEAFF.

The chain links TRBV5-1 to TRBJ2-7, with 14 nucleotides matching TRBD2. Germline CDR1 is SGHRS and CDR2 is YFSETQ. V lost 2 bases, J lost 6 bases, and 1 base stayed unmatched. The CDR3 is made up of 14 amino acids. The CDR3: CASSFGTSGSEQYF. In DNA form, the CDR3 reads TGCGCCAGCAGCTTTGGGACTAGCGGGAGCGAGCAGTACTTC.

This clonotype was observed a handful of times. The chain couples TRBV13 to TRBJ2-1; 8 bases are a match to TRBD1. J lost 3 bases, V lost 4 bases, and 5 bases had no gene match. CDR3 size: 15 residues. The V gene's germline CDR1 is PRHDT and CDR2 FYEKMQ (reference sequence). The CDR3, as DNA: TGTGCCAGCAGCTCCCGACAGGGGAACTACAATGAGCAGTTCTTC. Translated: CASSSRQGNYNEQFF.

The chain has TRBV12-3 or TRBV12-4 and TRBJ1-6, with D hard to call. V was cut by 2 bases and J by 10 bases, with 18 bases left in between. This CDR3 has 16 residues. This CDR3 is CASSLTHIADASPLHF. Here the CDR3 DNA reads TGTGCCAGCAGTTTAACACACATTGCTGACGCCTCACCCCTCCACTTT.

The chain recombines TRBV29-1 with TRBJ2-5; TRBD2 matches 10 bases. The tail of the sequence fits TRBJ2-7 better, so the J call may be wrong. The germline gives CDR1 SQVTM, CDR2 ANQGSEA. CDR3 length equals 13 residues. The CDR3 here is CSVATSGAYEQYF. The CDR3 DNA reads TGCAGCGTTGCTACTAGCGGGGCCTACGAGCAGTACTTC.

V usage is TRBV5-1 and J usage is TRBJ2-3; TRBD2 aligns across 7 bases. V was clipped by 0 bases and J by 2 bases; unmatched bases: 9. Germline V gene lookup returns CDR1 SGHRS and CDR2 YFSETQ. The CDR3 contains 17 residues. Written as DNA, the CDR3 is TGCGCCAGCAGCTTGGGAAGGGCTAGCGGCCCCACAGATACGCAGTATTTT. It is translated as CASSLGRASGPTDTQYF.

This chain joins TRBV4-2 and TRBJ2-3; 13 nucleotides match TRBD2. The CDR3 is 17 residues long. V lost 1 base to trimming and J lost 3 bases; unmatched junction nucleotides: 4. Germline loops: CDR1 LGHNA, CDR2 YNFKEQ. Here the CDR3 DNA reads TGTGCCAGCAGCCAAGTTACTAGCGGGAGGGCAACAGATACGCAGTATTTT. Translation gives CASSQVTSGRATDTQYF.

The CDR3 reads CASSYIPHNEQFF. CDR3 DNA: TGTGCCAGCAGTTATATCCCCCACAATGAGCAGTTCTTC. The chain links TRBV6-5 to TRBJ2-1; D not certain. Between the trimmed V and J ends, which lost 3 bases and 5 bases, there was a span of 8 bases. Germline CDR1 MNHEY, CDR2 SVGAGI. The CDR3 runs to 13 residues.

This clonotype was seen a handful of times. Possible read error: a much larger clone is one base away. The chain joins TRBV6-4 to TRBJ2-7; weak D call: TRBD2 (6 bases). The DNA matches TRBJ2-1 better at its end, which makes the J call doubtful. This CDR3 is built from 15 residues. Germline V gene lookup returns CDR1 MRHNA and CDR2 SNTAGT. The CDR3 DNA is TGTGCCAGCAGTGACTCCGGGGGTTATGGCCATGGGCAGTTCTTC. Amino acids: CASSDSGGYGHGQFF.

The chain combines TRBV20-1 with TRBJ2-7; no firm D call. Germline V gene lookup returns CDR1 DFQATT and CDR2 SNEGSKA (reference sequence). Trimming took 2 bases from V and 3 from J, leaving 5 bases between them. The CDR3 is made up of 11 amino acids. The CDR3: CSARSHYEQYF. The CDR3 DNA sequence: TGCAGTGCTAGAAGCCACTACGAGCAGTACTTC.

This chain connects TRBV20-1 to TRBJ2-7; maybe TRBD1 (5 bases). V was pared by 1 base and J by 2 bases, with 12 bases between. The CDR3 length is 14 residues. Germline-derived CDR1 and CDR2 are DFQATT and SNEGSKA (reference sequence). The CDR3 sequence: CSARGGLRPYEQYF. CDR3 nucleotide sequence: TGCAGTGCTAGAGGGGGCCTAAGGCCCTACGAGCAGTACTTC.

This clonotype was detected a few times. The chain uses TRBV24-1 and TRBJ2-7, with 7 bases fitting TRBD1. Germline CDR1 is KGHDR and CDR2 is SFDVKD. Trimming took 5 bases from V and 5 from J; bases not matched to a gene: 11. This CDR3 has 15 amino acids. CDR3 coding DNA: TGTGCCACCAGTGGTTCGAGACAGGGAATCCACGAGCAGTACTTC. As protein: CATSGSRQGIHEQYF.

This clonotype was seen many times. This chain uses TRBV4-2 with TRBJ2-1; 9 bases agree with TRBD2. The CDR3 spans 15 residues. The V and J ends lost 0 bases and 6 bases, in that order; junction bases with no gene match: 3. Germline-derived CDR1 and CDR2 are LGHNA and YNFKEQ. The CDR3 reads CASSQDSGSPNEQFF. CDR3 nucleotide sequence: TGTGCCAGCAGCCAAGATAGCGGGAGCCCCAATGAGCAGTTCTTC.

This clonotype was seen a handful of times. The chain recombines TRBV29-1 with TRBJ2-2, with D tentatively TRBD2 (7 bases). Trimming stripped 4 bases from V and 6 bases from J, with 18 bases between. Germline loops: CDR1 SQVTM, CDR2 ANQGSEA. The CDR3 loop spans 15 amino acids. The CDR3 DNA sequence: TGCAGCGTTGCCGGCGGGGGCAGTCAGGCCGGGGAGCTGTTTTTT. It encodes CSVAGGGSQAGELFF.

V is TRBV10-2 and J is TRBJ1-2; the match to TRBD1 covers 8 bases. The junction had 5 bases not matched to a gene; V was cut back by 5 bases and J by 6 bases. The CDR3 loop spans 13 amino acids. In germline, CDR1 is WSHSY, CDR2 SAAADI. The CDR3 is CASSPGQADGYTF. The CDR3 region has the DNA TGCGCCAGCAGTCCGGGACAGGCTGATGGCTACACCTTC.

This chain uses TRBV14 with TRBJ1-5; D unclear. Trimming removed 1 base at V and 4 bases at J, with 8 bases between. There are 14 residues in the CDR3. Germline lookup yields CDR1 SGHDN and CDR2 FVKESK. This chain's CDR3 is CASSQVPTNQPQHF. CDR3 sequence (DNA): TGTGCCAGCAGCCAAGTTCCGACTAATCAGCCCCAGCATTTT.

This clonotype showed up just a few times. The chain has TRBV3-1 and TRBJ2-5; D possibly uses TRBD1 or TRBD2 (6 bases each). The CDR3 runs 14 residues. V lost 2 bases and J 2 bases, leaving 9 bases between the germline ends. Germline assignment: CDR1 LGHDT and CDR2 YNNKEL (reference sequence). Here the CDR3 reads CASSQQGGQETQYF. The CDR3 nucleotides are TGTGCCAGCAGCCAACAAGGGGGGCAAGAGACCCAGTACTTC.

The table lists this clonotype with a few counts. The J gene is TRBJ1-2, the V gene TRBV7-9, with D perhaps TRBD1 (5 bases). Germline V gene sequence: CDR1 SEHNR, CDR2 FQNEAQ (reference sequence). V lost 2 bases and J lost 12, with 31 bases in between. CDR3 length: 18 residues. CDR3 region: CASSLSRVGESVLGGDTF. In DNA, the CDR3 is TGTGCCAGCAGCTTATCTCGGGTAGGGGAATCCGTCTTAGGAGGGGACACCTTC.

This chain joins TRBV12-3 or TRBV12-4 and TRBJ2-1, with D maybe TRBD2 (5 bases). The ends were cut back, 6 bases at V and 9 bases at J, with 9 bases in the middle. The length of the CDR3 is 11 residues. This CDR3 reads CASSRRGEQFF. CDR3 DNA: TGTGCCAGCAGCCGACGGGGTGAGCAGTTCTTC.

The CDR3: CASSPAESYEQYF. The DNA for the CDR3 is TGTGCCAGCAGCCCTGCGGAGTCCTACGAGCAGTACTTC. The J gene is TRBJ2-7, the V gene TRBV7-6, with D hard to call. CDR1 is SGHVS, CDR2 FNYEAQ, per germline. V shed 5 bases and J shed 1 base, with 9 bases lying between them. The CDR3 covers 13 residues.

CDR3 amino acids: CASSSTGTGANVLTF. CDR3 in DNA: TGTGCCAGCAGCTCCACAGGGACTGGGGCCAACGTCCTGACTTTC. The chain is built from TRBV7-2 and TRBJ2-6, with D possibly TRBD1 on 6 matching bases. The CDR3 is 15 amino acids. Looked up from germline, CDR1 is SGHTA and CDR2 is FQGNSA. Trimming took 4 bases from V and 2 from J, leaving 9 bases between them.